One and the same sample provided the 27 T cell receptor beta chains below, sequenced in a study of cytomegalovirus exposure and HLA in healthy donors. Primers: 60 Vbeta forward and 13 Jbeta reverse. Measured with immunoSEQ multiplex PCR; TCRdb has only the in-frame clones, and not every one. The table records about 160,000 clones, 70% to 90% of them present only once. The specimen sequenced was PBMCs. These receptors came from a woman aged 30 to 39 in good health and CMV-seropositive.

The rearrangement joins TRBV9 to TRBJ2-7; maybe TRBD2 (5 bases). V was clipped by 4 bases and J by 2 bases, with 13 bases between them. The CDR3 contains 14 residues. Germline CDR1 SGDLS, CDR2 YYNGEE. This CDR3 is CASSKREGTYEQYF. Written as DNA, the CDR3 is TGTGCCAGCAGCAAACGGGAAGGAACCTACGAGCAGTACTTC.

The CDR3 is CASSLGLAVNTGELFF. CDR3 DNA sequence: TGTGCCAGCAGCTTGGGACTAGCGGTAAACACCGGGGAGCTGTTTTTT. The chain carries TRBV5-4 and TRBJ2-2; 9 bases align to TRBD2. The CDR3 spans 16 residues. The germline CDR1 and CDR2 sequences are SGHNT and YYREEE (reference sequence). Germline trimming cut 0 bases from V and 2 bases from J; bases unmatched to any gene: 2.

The chain links TRBV30 to TRBJ1-2, with a weak D call TRBD1 (5 bases). CDR1 is GTSNPN and CDR2 is SVGIG in the germline V gene (reference sequence). Trimming left V 0 bases short and J 4 bases short, with 9 bases between. The CDR3 totals 13 residues. CDR3: CAWSVSGSYGYTF. CDR3 sequence (DNA): TGTGCCTGGAGTGTATCAGGGTCCTATGGCTACACCTTC.

This chain links TRBV6-5 with TRBJ2-7, with TRBD1 as a possible D gene (6 bases). Trimming left V 6 bases short and J 1 base short, with 13 bases between. The CDR3 is 14 residues long. CDR1 is MNHEY and CDR2 is SVGAGI in the germline V gene. In nucleotides, the CDR3 is TGTGCCAGCAGCCAGAGTACAGGGTCCTACGAGCAGTACTTC. This translates into CASSQSTGSYEQYF.

The rearrangement joins TRBV2 to TRBJ1-3; 7 bases map to TRBD1. V lost 3 bases and J lost 5; bases outside the gene matches: 4. The CDR3 is 14 amino acids. Per the germline V gene, CDR1 is SNHLY and CDR2 is FYNNEI. CDR3 residues: CASSDWDSRNTIYF. The CDR3 DNA reads as TGTGCCAGCAGTGATTGGGACAGCCGAAACACCATATATTTT.

The chain uses TRBV28 and TRBJ2-7; a weak D match, TRBD1 (6 bases). Between the trimmed V and J ends, which lost 9 bases and 2 bases, there was a span of 20 bases. Per germline, CDR1 MDHEN and CDR2 SYDVKM. This CDR3 comprises 15 residues. The CDR3 region is CASKVRGTLTYEQYF. In DNA form, the CDR3 reads TGTGCCAGTAAAGTAAGAGGGACATTGACCTACGAGCAGTACTTC. Together with reference TRBV28 and TRBJ2-7, the CDR3 gives the full variable domain: DVKVTQSSRYLVKRTGEKVFLECVQDMDHENMFWYRQDPGLGLRLIYFSYDVKMKEKGDIPEGYSVSREKKERFSLILESASTNQTSMYLCASKVRGTLTYEQYFGPGTRLTVT.

V gene TRBV28 combines with J gene TRBJ1-5; D may be TRBD1 (6 bases). Trimming cost V 6 bases and J 3 bases, with 18 bases left between them. Germline CDR1 and CDR2: MDHEN and SYDVKM. The CDR3 extends over 16 amino acids. CDR3 coding DNA: TGTGCCAGCAGCCCGGGGTGGGGACATTACAATCAGCCCCAGCATTTT. Translating gives CASSPGWGHYNQPQHF.

The chain couples TRBV4-1 to TRBJ2-1, with 11 positions matching TRBD2. Germline CDR1 reads MGHRA; CDR2 reads YSYEKL. The trim removed 3 bases at V and 5 bases at J, leaving 9 bases unmatched. This CDR3 is 17 amino acids long. The CDR3 here is CASSHRWVGLADNEQFF. As DNA, the CDR3 is TGCGCCAGCAGCCACCGATGGGTGGGACTAGCGGACAATGAGCAGTTCTTC.

The count of this clone is one. The V gene is TRBV2, the J gene TRBJ2-2; possible D gene TRBD2, 6 bases. V gave up 4 bases and J gave up 8 bases, with 14 bases separating them. Germline V gene lookup returns CDR1 SNHLY and CDR2 FYNNEI. The CDR3 is made up of 14 amino acids. CDR3 nucleotides: TGTGCCAGCAGTGCCGAACTCGGGGGTGGGGAGCTGTTTTTT. This translates into CASSAELGGGELFF.

The chain uses TRBV28 and TRBJ2-7; D is unclear. This CDR3 comprises 13 residues. V dropped 3 bases and J dropped 3 bases, with 9 bases sitting between them. Germline V gene data show CDR1 as MDHEN and CDR2 as SYDVKM. CDR3 protein: CASSLQTNYEQYF. CDR3 bases: TGTGCCAGCAGTTTGCAGACAAACTACGAGCAGTACTTC.

The rearrangement joins TRBV6-5 to TRBJ2-5; 8 nucleotides align to TRBD2. Per the germline V gene, CDR1 is MNHEY and CDR2 is SVGAGI. The CDR3 spans 14 residues. Germline trimming cut 5 bases from V and 6 bases from J; bases unmatched to any gene: 8. CDR3 in amino acids: CASSRGLAGQTQYF. DNA for the CDR3: TGTGCCAGCAGTCGTGGACTAGCTGGGCAGACCCAGTACTTC.

The table lists this clone with a few counts. The chain is built from TRBV10-3 and TRBJ1-5; the match to TRBD1 covers 9 bases. The CDR3 is made up of 16 amino acids. CDR1 ENHRY and CDR2 SYGVKD come from the germline V gene. Unmatched junction bases numbered 3, after V lost 0 bases and J lost 3 bases. The CDR3 protein is CAISESGTGYNQPQHF. The CDR3 DNA follows: TGTGCCATCAGTGAGTCCGGGACAGGGTACAATCAGCCCCAGCATTTT.

Written as DNA, the CDR3 is TGTGCCAGCAGCCCGCACGGGACTAGCTCCTACAATGAGCAGTTCTTC. Translating it yields CASSPHGTSSYNEQFF. This chain links TRBV5-4 with TRBJ2-1; 8 positions agree with TRBD2. This CDR3 region has 16 residues. The germline V gene has CDR1 SGHNT and CDR2 YYREEE (reference sequence). Trimming removed 4 bases from V and 0 bases from J; junction bases left unmatched: 6.

The chain carries TRBV27 and TRBJ1-6, with D possibly matching TRBD1 (5 bases). From germline, CDR1 is MNHEY and CDR2 SMNVEV (reference sequence). This CDR3 is built from 17 residues. Trimming stripped 0 bases from V and 8 bases from J, with 17 bases between. CDR3 bases: TGTGCCAGCAGTTTATCCTGGGGGGACCCTCTGTATTCACCCCTCCACTTT. Encoded protein: CASSLSWGDPLYSPLHF.

The rearrangement links TRBV6-6 to TRBJ2-7, with 7 bases matching TRBD2. The V gene's germline CDR1 is MNHNY and CDR2 SVGAGI (reference sequence). V shed 8 bases and J 3 bases; nucleotides not matched to a gene: 13. The CDR3 has 15 amino acids. The CDR3 region is CASLENGERGYEQYF. The CDR3 DNA sequence: TGTGCCAGCTTAGAAAATGGTGAGCGGGGCTACGAGCAGTACTTC.

The chain recombines TRBV6-1 with TRBJ1-1, with D maybe TRBD1 (5 bases). Trimming stripped 7 bases from V and 5 bases from J, with 11 bases between. Per the germline V gene, CDR1 is MNHNS and CDR2 is SASEGT. The CDR3 length is 12 residues. CDR3 DNA: TGTGCCAGCACGGCAGGGTGGACTGAAGCTTTCTTT. It translates to CASTAGWTEAFF.

This clone showed up just once. The chain joins TRBV4-2 to TRBJ2-7, with D maybe TRBD1 (6 bases). Germline V gene lookup returns CDR1 LGHNA and CDR2 YNFKEQ. With 2 bases removed from V and 2 bases from J, the gap between germline ends came to 13 bases. The CDR3 has 15 residues. The CDR3 loop is CASSQSGQKAYEQYF. For the CDR3, the DNA is TGTGCCAGCAGCCAAAGCGGACAGAAAGCCTACGAGCAGTACTTC.

This chain connects TRBV2 to TRBJ1-6, with 9 nucleotides matching TRBD1. In germline, CDR1 is SNHLY, CDR2 FYNNEI. V lost 7 bases to trimming and J lost 6 bases; unmatched junction nucleotides: 1. This CDR3 spans 13 amino acids. CDR3 sequence: CASTGQGNSPLHF. The CDR3 DNA follows: TGTGCCAGCACGGGACAGGGTAATTCACCCCTCCACTTT.

This clone was seen more than once but under ten times. The CDR3 reads CASSPVGAGGRRSKQYF. In DNA form, the CDR3 reads TGTGCCAGCAGCCCGGTTGGGGCGGGGGGTCGGAGATCGAAGCAGTACTTC. V and J are TRBV28 and TRBJ2-7; 8 bases match TRBD2. V gave up 6 bases and J gave up 8 bases; unmatched junction bases: 21. Germline CDR1 reads MDHEN; CDR2 reads SYDVKM. The CDR3 is 17 residues long.

This rearrangement joins TRBV5-1 to TRBJ1-4; TRBD1 is a possible D gene (5 bases). V was shortened by 2 bases and J by 8 bases, with 16 bases between the two germline ends. This CDR3 contains 15 residues. The germline CDR1 and CDR2 sequences are SGHRS and YFSETQ. CDR3 region: CASSFQQASREKLFF. The CDR3 DNA sequence: TGCGCCAGCAGCTTCCAACAGGCCTCCAGGGAAAAACTGTTTTTT.

The chain joins TRBV6-5 to TRBJ2-3; 9 nucleotides agree with TRBD2. This CDR3 has 14 residues. J was trimmed by 7 bases and V by 6 bases; bases with no gene match: 8. CDR1 is MNHEY and CDR2 is SVGAGI in the germline V gene. CDR3 nucleotides: TGTGCCAGCAGATTCGGGACTAGCACCCATACGCAGTATTTT. This gives the protein CASRFGTSTHTQYF.

The CDR3 DNA follows: TGCGCCAGCAGCTTGGTGGCAGGGACTTGGAATACGCAGTATTTT. It translates to CASSLVAGTWNTQYF. The chain recombines TRBV5-1 with TRBJ2-3; a weak D match, TRBD2 (6 bases). V shed 0 bases and J shed 7 bases, with 15 bases lying between them. Looked up from germline, CDR1 is SGHRS and CDR2 is YFSETQ. This CDR3 spans 15 amino acids.

This clone was recorded a few times. The chain links TRBV15 to TRBJ1-5; TRBD1 matches at 7 bases. V trimming: 10 bases; J trimming: 0 bases; junction bases outside the gene matches: 3. The germline V gene encodes CDR1 LNHNV and CDR2 YYDKDF (reference sequence). The CDR3 runs 13 residues. CDR3 DNA sequence: TGTGCCAGCCAGGGGGATAGCAATCAGCCCCAGCATTTT. This translates into CASQGDSNQPQHF.

This rearrangement joins TRBV7-2 to TRBJ2-3; D not certain. The CDR3 consists of 15 residues. The germline V gene encodes CDR1 SGHTA and CDR2 FQGNSA. V gave up 2 bases and J gave up 0 bases, with 9 bases separating them. The CDR3 DNA reads TGTGCCAGCAGCTTAATGGCGGCTAGCACAGATACGCAGTATTTT. It codes for CASSLMAASTDTQYF.

The genes are TRBV29-1 and TRBJ1-2, with D tentatively TRBD1 (5 bases). This CDR3 is built from 14 residues. Germline V gene lookup returns CDR1 SQVTM and CDR2 ANQGSEA. Trimming pared 5 bases from V and 6 bases from J, leaving 19 bases between. The DNA of the CDR3 is TGCAGCGTTTACGAACCAACAGGTTTAGATGGCTACACCTTC. Residues: CSVYEPTGLDGYTF.

This chain uses TRBV4-1 with TRBJ2-5, with 15 nucleotides matching TRBD2. This CDR3 is 20 amino acids long. V lost 3 bases and J lost 5; bases outside the gene matches: 16. Germline V gene sequence: CDR1 MGHRA, CDR2 YSYEKL. CDR3 residues: CASSHSSGGLAGGQRETQYF. The CDR3 DNA sequence: TGCGCCAGCAGCCACTCCTCCGGAGGACTAGCGGGGGGGCAGAGGGAGACCCAGTACTTC.

This clone showed up just a few times. The chain uses TRBV4-1 and TRBJ2-7; 7 bases are a match to TRBD1. Germline V gene lookup returns CDR1 MGHRA and CDR2 YSYEKL. V trimming: 3 bases; J trimming: 2 bases; junction bases outside the gene matches: 7. This CDR3 has 15 amino acids. The CDR3: CASSHLQGSAYEQYF. CDR3 DNA: TGCGCCAGCAGCCACCTACAGGGGTCAGCCTACGAGCAGTACTTC.